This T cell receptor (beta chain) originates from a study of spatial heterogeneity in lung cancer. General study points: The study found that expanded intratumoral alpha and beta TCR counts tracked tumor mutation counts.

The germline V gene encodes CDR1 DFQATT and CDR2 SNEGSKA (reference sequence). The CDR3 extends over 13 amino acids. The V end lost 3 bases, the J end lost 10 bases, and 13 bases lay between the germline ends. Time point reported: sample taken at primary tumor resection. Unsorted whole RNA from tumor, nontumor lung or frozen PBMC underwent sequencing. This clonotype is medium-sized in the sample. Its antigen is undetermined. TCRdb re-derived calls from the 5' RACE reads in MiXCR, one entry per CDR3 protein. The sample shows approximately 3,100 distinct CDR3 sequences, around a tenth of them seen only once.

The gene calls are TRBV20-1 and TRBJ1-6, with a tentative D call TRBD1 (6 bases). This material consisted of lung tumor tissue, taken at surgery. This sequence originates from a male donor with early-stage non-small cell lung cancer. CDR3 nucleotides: TGCAGTGCTAGCGGGGGCGAAGGATCACCCCTCCACTTT. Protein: CSASGGEGSPLHF.